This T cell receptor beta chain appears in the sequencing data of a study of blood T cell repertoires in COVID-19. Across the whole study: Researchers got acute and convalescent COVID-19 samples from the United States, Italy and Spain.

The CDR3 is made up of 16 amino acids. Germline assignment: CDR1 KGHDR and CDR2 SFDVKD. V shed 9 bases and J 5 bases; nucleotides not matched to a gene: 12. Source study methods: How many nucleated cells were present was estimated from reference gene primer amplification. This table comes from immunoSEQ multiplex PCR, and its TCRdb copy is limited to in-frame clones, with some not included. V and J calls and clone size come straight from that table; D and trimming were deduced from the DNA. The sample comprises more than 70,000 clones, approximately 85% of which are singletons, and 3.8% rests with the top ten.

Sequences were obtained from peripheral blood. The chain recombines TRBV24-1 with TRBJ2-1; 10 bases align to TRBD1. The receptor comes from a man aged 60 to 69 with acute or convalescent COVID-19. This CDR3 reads CATSTKRDRGDNEQFF. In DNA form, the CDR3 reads TGTGCCACCTCTACCAAACGGGACAGGGGAGACAATGAGCAGTTCTTC.